The following is a T cell receptor (beta chain) sequence with its context. Its antigen is unidentified. There are 13 residues in the CDR3. The V gene's germline CDR1 is SGHVS and CDR2 FQNEAQ. V was trimmed by 8 bases and J by 5 bases, leaving 16 bases between them. This sample was taken from a study of T cell responses to AZD1222 COVID-19 vaccine. Study as a whole: Pooled in the analysis were second doses at about 4 or about 12 weeks.

General study findings and limits: At baseline, seropositivity was found in only 6 or 7 AZD1222 recipients.

The protocol was immunoSEQ multiplex PCR, while the TCRdb copy is restricted to in-frame clones and leaves out a portion. The table lists tens of thousands of clones, around 86% of them singletons. Here the sequenced sample was peripheral blood, taken on day 0 of AZD1222 vaccination. The TCR was taken from an adult in good health. The chain joins TRBV7-8 to TRBJ2-7; the D is unclear. The CDR3 loop is CASGFQDPHEQYF. In DNA, the CDR3 is TGTGCCAGCGGATTTCAAGACCCCCACGAGCAGTACTTC. Drawing the rest from reference TRBV7-8 and TRBJ2-7, the complete variable domain is GAGVSQSPRYKVAKRGQDVALRCDPISGHVSLFWYQQALGQGPEFLTYFQNEAQLDKSGLPSDRFFAERPEGSVSTLKIQRTQQEDSAVYLCASGFQDPHEQYFGPGTRLTVT.